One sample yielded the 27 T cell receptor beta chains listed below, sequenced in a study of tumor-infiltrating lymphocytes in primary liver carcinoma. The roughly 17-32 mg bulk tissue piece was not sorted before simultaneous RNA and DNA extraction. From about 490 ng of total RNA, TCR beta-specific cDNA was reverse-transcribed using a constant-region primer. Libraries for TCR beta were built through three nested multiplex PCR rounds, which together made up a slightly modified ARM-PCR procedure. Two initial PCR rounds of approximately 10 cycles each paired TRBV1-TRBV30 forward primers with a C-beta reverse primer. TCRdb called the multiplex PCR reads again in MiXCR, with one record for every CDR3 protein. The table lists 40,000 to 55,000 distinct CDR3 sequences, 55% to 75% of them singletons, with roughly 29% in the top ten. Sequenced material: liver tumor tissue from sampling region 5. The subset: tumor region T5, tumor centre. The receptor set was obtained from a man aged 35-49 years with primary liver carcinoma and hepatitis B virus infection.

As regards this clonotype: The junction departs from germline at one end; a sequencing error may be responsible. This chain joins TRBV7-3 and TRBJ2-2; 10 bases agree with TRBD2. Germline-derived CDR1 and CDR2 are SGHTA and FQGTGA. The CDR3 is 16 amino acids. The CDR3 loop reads CASSLTLAGNAGELFF. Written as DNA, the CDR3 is TGTGCCAGCAGCTTAACACTAGCGGGGAACGCCGGGGAGCTGTTTTTT.

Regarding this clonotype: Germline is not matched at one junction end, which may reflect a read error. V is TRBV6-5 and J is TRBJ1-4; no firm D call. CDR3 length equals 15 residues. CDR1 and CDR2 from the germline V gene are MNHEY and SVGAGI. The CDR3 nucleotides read TGTGTCAGCAGTTACTCGGCGGCAACTAATGAAAAGCTGTTTTTT. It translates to CVSSYSAATNEKLFF.

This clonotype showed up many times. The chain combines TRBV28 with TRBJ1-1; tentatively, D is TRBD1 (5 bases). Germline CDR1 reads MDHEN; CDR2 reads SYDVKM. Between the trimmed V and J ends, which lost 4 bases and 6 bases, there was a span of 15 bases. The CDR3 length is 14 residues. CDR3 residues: CASSSQGEIAEAFF. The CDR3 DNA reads TGTGCCAGCAGTTCTCAGGGAGAGATAGCTGAAGCTTTCTTT.

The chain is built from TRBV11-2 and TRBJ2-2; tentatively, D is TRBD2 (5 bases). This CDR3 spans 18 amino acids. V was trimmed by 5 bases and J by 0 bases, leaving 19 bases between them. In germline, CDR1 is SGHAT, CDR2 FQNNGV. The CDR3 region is CASSDSWARVTNTGELFF. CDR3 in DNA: TGTGCCAGCAGCGACTCGTGGGCGAGGGTTACGAACACCGGGGAGCTGTTTTTT.

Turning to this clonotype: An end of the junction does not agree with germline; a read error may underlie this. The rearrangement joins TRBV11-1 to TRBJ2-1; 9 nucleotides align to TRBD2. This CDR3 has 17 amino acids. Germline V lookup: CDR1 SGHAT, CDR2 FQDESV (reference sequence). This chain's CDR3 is CASSSPPGGRAFSEQYF. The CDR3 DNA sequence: TGTGCCAGCAGCTCCCCTCCTGGCGGGAGGGCCTTTAGTGAGCAGTACTTT.

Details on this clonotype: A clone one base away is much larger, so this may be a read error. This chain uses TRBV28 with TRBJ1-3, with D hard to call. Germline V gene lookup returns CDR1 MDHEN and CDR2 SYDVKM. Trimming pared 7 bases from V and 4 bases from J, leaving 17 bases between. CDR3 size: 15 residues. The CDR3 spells CASNPGFGRGNTIYF. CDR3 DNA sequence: TGTGCCAGCAACCCCGGGTTTGGGCGAGGAAACACCATATATTTT.

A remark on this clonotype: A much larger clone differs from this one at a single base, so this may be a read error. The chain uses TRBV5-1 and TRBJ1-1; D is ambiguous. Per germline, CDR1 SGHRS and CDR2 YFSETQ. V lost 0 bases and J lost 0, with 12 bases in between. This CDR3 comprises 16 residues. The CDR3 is CASSLAIGQLNTEAFF. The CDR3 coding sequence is TGCGCCAGCAGCTTGGCGATCGGGCAGCTGAACACTGAAGCTTTCTTT.

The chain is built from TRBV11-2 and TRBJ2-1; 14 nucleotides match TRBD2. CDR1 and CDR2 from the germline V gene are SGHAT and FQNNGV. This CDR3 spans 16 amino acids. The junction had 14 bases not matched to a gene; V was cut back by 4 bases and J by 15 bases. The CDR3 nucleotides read TGTGCCAGCAGCTACCCTTCGACTAGCGGGAGGGGAGGCAGGTTCTTC. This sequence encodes CASSYPSTSGRGGRFF.

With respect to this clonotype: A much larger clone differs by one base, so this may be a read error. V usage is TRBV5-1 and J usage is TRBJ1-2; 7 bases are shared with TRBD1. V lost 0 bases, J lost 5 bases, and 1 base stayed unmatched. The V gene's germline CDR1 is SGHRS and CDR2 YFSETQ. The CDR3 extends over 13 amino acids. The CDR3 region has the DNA TGCGCCAGCAGCTTGGAGGGGGCGTATGGCTACACCTTC. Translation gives CASSLEGAYGYTF.

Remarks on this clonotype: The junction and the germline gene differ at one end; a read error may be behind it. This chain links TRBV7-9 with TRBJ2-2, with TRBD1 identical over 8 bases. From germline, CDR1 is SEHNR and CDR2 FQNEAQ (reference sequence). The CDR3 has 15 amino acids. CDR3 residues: CAGSSGTGGAGELFF. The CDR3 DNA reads TGTGCCGGCAGCTCCGGGACAGGCGGAGCCGGGGAGTTGTTTTTT.

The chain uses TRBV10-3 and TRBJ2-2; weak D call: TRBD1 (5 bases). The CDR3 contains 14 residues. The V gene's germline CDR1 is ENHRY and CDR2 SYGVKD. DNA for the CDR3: TGTACCACCAGTGAGTCCAGGGATGACGGGGAGCTGTTTTTT. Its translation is CTTSESRDDGELFF.

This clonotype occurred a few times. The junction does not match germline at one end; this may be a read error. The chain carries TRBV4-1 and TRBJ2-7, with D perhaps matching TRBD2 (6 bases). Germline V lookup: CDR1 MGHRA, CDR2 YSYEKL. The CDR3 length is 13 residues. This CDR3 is CASTQDVAEEQYF. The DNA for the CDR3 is TGTGCCAGCACCCAAGATGTAGCGGAGGAGCAGTACTTC.

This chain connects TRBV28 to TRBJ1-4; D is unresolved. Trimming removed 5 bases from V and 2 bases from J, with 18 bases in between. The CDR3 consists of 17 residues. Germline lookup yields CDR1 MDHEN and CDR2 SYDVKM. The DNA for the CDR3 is TGTGCCAGCAGTCAACCCACAGCGGATATCACTAATGAAAAACTGTTTTTT. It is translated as CASSQPTADITNEKLFF.

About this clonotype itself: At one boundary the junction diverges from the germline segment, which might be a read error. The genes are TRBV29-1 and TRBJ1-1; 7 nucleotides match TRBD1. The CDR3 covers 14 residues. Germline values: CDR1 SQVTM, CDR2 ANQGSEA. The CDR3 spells CSASIGGQNTDAFF. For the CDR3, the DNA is TGCAGCGCATCCATCGGGGGACAGAACACTGATGCTTTCTTT.

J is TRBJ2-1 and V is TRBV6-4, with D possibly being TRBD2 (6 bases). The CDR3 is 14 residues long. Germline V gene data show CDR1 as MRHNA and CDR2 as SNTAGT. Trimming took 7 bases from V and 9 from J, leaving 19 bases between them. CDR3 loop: CASKGTPEHIEQFF. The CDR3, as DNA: TGTGCCAGCAAAGGGACTCCAGAGCACATTGAGCAGTTCTTC.

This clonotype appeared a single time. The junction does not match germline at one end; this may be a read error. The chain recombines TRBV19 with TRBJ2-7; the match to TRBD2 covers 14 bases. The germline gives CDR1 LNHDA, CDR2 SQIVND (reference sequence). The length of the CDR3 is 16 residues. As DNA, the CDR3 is TGTGCCAGTAGTATCGCCGGGACTAGCGGGAGATACGAGCAGCACTTC. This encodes CASSIAGTSGRYEQHF.

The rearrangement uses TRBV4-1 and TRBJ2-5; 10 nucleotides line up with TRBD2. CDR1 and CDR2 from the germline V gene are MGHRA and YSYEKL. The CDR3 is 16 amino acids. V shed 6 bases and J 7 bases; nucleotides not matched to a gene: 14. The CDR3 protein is CASRIGTSVSVGTQYF. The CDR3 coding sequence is TGCGCCAGCAGGATCGGGACTAGCGTTAGCGTAGGGACCCAGTACTTC.

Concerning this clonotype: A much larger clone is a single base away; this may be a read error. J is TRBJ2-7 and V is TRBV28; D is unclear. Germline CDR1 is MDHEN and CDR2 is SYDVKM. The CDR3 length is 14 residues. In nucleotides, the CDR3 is TGTACCAGCAGTACGATTGGGATCGGGTCCGAGCAGTACTTC. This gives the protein CTSSTIGIGSEQYF.

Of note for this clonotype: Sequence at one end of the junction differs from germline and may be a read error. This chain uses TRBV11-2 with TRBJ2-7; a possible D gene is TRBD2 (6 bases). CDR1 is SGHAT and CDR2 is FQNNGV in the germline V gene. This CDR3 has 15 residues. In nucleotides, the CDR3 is TGTGCCAGCAGCTTAGCCCGGGGGAGAAGATACGAGCGGTACTTC. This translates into CASSLARGRRYERYF.

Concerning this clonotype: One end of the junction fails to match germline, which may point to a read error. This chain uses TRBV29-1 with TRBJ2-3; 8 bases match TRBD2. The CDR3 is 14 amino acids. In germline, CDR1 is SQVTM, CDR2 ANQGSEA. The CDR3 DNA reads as TGCAGCCTTGACGACGGGAGGGCAGGAGATACGCAGTATTTT. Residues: CSLDDGRAGDTQYF.

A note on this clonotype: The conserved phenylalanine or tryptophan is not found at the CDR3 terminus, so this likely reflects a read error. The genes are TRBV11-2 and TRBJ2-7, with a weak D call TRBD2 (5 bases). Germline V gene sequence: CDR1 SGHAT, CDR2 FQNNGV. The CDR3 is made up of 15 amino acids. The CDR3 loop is CASSLGRTLPYEQYL. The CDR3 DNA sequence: TGTGCAAGCAGCCTCGGCAGGACTCTACCCTACGAGCAGTACTTA.

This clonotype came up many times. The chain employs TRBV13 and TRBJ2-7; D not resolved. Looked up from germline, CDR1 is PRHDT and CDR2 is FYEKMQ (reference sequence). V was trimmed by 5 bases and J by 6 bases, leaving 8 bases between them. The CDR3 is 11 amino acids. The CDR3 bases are TGTGCCAGCAGCCGATCTCTCGAGCAGTACTTC. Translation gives CASSRSLEQYF.

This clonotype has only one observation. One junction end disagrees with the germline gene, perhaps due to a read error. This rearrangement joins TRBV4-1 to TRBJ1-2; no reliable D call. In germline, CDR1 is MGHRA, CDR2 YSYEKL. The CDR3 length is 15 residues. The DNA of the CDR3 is TGCGCCAGCAGCCAAGATACGTCAGGCAGTGACGGCTACACTTTC. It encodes CASSQDTSGSDGYTF.

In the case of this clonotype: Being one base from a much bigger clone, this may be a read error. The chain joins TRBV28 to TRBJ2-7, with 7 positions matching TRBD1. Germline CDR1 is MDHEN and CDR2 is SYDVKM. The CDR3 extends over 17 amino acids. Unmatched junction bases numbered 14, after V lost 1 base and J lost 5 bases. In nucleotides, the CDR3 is TGTGCCAGCAGTTTATACTCACCCGCGACAGGGCGCGACGAGCAGTACTTC. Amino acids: CASSLYSPATGRDEQYF.

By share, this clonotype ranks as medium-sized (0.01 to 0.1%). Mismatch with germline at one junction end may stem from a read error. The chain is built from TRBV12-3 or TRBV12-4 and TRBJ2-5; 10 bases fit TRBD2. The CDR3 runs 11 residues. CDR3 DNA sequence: TGTGCCAGCAGTTCGGGGACTAGCGCCTTCTTC. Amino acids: CASSSGTSAFF.

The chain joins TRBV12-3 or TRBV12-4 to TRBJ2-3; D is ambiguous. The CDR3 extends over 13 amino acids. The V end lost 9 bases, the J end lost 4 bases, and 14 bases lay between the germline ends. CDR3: CASNLIRADTQYF. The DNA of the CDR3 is TGTGCCAGTAATTTGATTAGAGCAGATACGCAGTATTTT.

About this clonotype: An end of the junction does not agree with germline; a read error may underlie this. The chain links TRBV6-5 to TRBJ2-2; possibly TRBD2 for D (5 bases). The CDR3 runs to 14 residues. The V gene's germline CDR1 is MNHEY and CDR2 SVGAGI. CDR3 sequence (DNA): TGTGCCGGCAGTTTAACACCGAACACCTGGGAGCTGTTCTTT. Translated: CAGSLTPNTWELFF.